The clone carrying this T cell receptor (beta chain) was counted a few times. Its antigen is still unknown. The PCR employed 60 Vbeta primers together with 13 Jbeta primers. As handled by the study authors: An analysis that came later counted tens of millions of unique TCR beta chains, approximately 12 million shared. Clones were sequenced by immunoSEQ multiplex PCR, and TCRdb holds only the in-frame ones, with some missing. The D gene and trimming were derived from the DNA, and the V and J assignments and clone size from that table. The sample holds under 110,000 clones, 60% to 85% seen once. This record comes from a study of cytomegalovirus exposure and HLA in healthy donors. Study-level results: An Asian-associated ancestry cluster reportedly showed fewer N-insertions than the approximately 690-donor mean in a later analysis. When the data were analyzed later, several of the most significant clusters appeared to be linked to common viral pathogens.

Germline V lookup: CDR1 SQVTM, CDR2 ANQGSEA. The J segment lost 7 bases and the V segment lost 4 bases, leaving 8 bases of the junction unmatched. The CDR3 has 13 amino acids. V and J are TRBV29-1 and TRBJ2-7; 9 positions agree with TRBD2. The TCR originated in a male donor in good health and CMV-seropositive. Sequencing was performed on PBMCs. CDR3 DNA: TGCAGCGTTGGGGCTAGCGGGACGACGGAGCAGTACTTC. Its protein product is CSVGASGTTEQYF.